This T cell receptor (beta chain) was recorded in a study of blood T cell repertoires in COVID-19 (dated by TCRdb to about 2020). About the study as a whole: The collaborator samples originated in the United States, Italy and Spain and spanned the acute and convalescent phases of COVID-19. The samples were drawn from two sources: the first 160 participants of the ongoing ImmuneRACE study, and over 950 subjects contributed by 6 global collaborators. The dataset comprised deeply sampled blood TCRbeta repertoires from subjects exposed to, actively infected with, or recovered from COVID-19. The material from the prospective study consisted of cDNA or gDNA derived from T cells, B-cell-depleted T cells, or PBMCs. The repertoires were released in a freely available public database meant as a resource for research on the immune response to SARS-CoV-2. HLA class I and class II types, where available, came from metadata supplied by the sample provider rather than from assay-based typing. A de-identified subject ID, COVID-19 status, age in years and sex were almost always included in the sample metadata. Overall study results and their limits: The amount of clinical and demographic metadata varied by source and participant and was provided uncurated.

Each collaborating institution followed its own protocols to collect whole blood in K2EDTA tubes. For TCRbeta analysis, collaborator samples were shipped as frozen whole blood, as isolated PBMCs, or as DNA extracted from either sample type. From a lookup of the germline V gene (reference sequence), CDR1 and CDR2 are SEHNR and FQNEAQ. V is shortened by 5 bases, J by 4 bases, and the region joining them spans 11 bases. Inclusive of the bounding cysteine and phenylalanine, the CDR3 is 13 residues long. CDR3 DNA is the only sequence kept; it has 39 bases, read in frame from the first base. TCRbeta CDR3 regions were amplified from genomic DNA by means of the immunoSEQ Assay, a bias-controlled multiplex PCR. For the original study's pipeline: Within the assay, amplification of reference gene primers was used to estimate how many nucleated cells each sample contained. To quantify the absolute abundance of each unique TCRbeta CDR3 rearrangement, sequence reads were collapsed and filtered. For each sample, productive Simpson clonality was calculated as the square root of Simpson's diversity index across productive rearrangements. TCRdb mirrors the immuneACCESS table, restricted to in-frame sequences. Some clones are absent from its copies; in checked studies, under half trace to an unresolved V gene, and the reason for the others is unknown. That table is the source of V, J and clone size, and D and trimming were worked out from the DNA. This sample comprises about 200,000 clones, 70% to 90% of them detected only once. Of the sample, 3% to 3.5% is held by the ten largest clones.

Notes on this clone: Its target antigen remains unknown. No base quality values were provided; no much bigger clone lies one nucleotide off.

The clonotype comes from a man between 60 and 70 years old with acute or convalescent COVID-19. The sequenced sample was peripheral blood. The rearranged segments are TRBV7-9 and TRBJ1-1; confidence is insufficient to name the D gene. At the DNA level, the sequence is TGTGCCAGCAGCCAACCCGCGGGCACTGAAGCTTTCTTT. This encodes CASSQPAGTEAFF.